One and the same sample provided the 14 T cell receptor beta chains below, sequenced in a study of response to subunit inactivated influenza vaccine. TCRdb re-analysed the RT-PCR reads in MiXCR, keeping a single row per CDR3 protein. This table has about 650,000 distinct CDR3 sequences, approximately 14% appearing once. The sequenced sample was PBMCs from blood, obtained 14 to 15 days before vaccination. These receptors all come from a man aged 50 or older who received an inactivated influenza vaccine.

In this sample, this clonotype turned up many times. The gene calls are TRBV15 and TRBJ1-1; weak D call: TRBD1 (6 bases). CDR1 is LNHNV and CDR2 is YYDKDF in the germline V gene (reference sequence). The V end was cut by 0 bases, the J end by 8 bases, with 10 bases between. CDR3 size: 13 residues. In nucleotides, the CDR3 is TGTGCCACCAGCAGAGATCAGGGGAGGGAAGCTTTCTTT. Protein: CATSRDQGREAFF.

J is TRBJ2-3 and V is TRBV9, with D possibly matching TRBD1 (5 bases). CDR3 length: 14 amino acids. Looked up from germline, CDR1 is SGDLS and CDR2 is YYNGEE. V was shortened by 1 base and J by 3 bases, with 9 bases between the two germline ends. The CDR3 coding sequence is TGTGCCAGCAGCGTATCGACAGCAACAGATACGCAGTATTTT. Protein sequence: CASSVSTATDTQYF.

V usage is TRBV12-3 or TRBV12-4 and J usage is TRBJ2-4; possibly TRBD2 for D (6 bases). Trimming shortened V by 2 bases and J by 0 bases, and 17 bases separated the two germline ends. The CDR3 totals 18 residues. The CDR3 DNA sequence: TGTGCCAGCAGTTTACAAGGGACTCAAGGGGTAGCCAAAAACATTCAGTACTTC. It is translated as CASSLQGTQGVAKNIQYF.

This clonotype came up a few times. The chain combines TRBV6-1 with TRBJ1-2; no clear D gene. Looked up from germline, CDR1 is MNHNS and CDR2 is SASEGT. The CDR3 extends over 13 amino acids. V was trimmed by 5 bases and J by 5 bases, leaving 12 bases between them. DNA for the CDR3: TGTGCCAGCAGTCCCGGGAGAGAGTATGGCTACACCTTC. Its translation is CASSPGREYGYTF.

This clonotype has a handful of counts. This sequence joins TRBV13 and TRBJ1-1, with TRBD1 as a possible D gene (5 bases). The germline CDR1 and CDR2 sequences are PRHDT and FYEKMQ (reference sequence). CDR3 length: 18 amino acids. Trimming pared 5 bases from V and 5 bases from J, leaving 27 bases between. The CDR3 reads CASSKEDGIGVRRTEAFF. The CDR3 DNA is TGTGCCAGCAGCAAAGAGGACGGGATAGGGGTTCGGAGAACTGAAGCTTTCTTT.

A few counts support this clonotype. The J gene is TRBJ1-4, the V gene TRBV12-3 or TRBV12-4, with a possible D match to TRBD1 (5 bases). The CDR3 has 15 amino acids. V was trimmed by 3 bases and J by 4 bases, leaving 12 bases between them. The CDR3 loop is CASSFYDSVNEKLFF. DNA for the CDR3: TGTGCCAGCAGTTTCTATGACAGCGTTAATGAAAAACTGTTTTTT.

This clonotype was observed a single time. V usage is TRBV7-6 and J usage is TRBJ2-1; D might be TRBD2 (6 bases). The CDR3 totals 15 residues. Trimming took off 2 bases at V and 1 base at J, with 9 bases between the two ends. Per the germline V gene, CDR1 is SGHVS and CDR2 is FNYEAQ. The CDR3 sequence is CASSLLRGSYNEQFF. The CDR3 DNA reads TGTGCCAGCAGCTTACTCCGGGGGTCCTACAATGAGCAGTTCTTC. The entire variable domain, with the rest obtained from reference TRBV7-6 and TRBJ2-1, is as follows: GAGVSQSPRYKVTKRGQDVALRCDPISGHVSLYWYRQALGQGPEFLTYFNYEAQQDKSGLPNDRFSAERPEGSISTLTIQRTEQRDSAMYRCASSLLRGSYNEQFFGPGTRLTVL.

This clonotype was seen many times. DNA for the CDR3: TGTGCCAGCAGTTACGCTCCAGGCACTGGAAACACCATATATTTT. Translated: CASSYAPGTGNTIYF. The genes are TRBV6-5 and TRBJ1-3; D is undetermined. This CDR3 comprises 15 residues. In germline, CDR1 is MNHEY, CDR2 SVGAGI. Trimming left V 2 bases short and J 2 bases short, with 10 bases between.

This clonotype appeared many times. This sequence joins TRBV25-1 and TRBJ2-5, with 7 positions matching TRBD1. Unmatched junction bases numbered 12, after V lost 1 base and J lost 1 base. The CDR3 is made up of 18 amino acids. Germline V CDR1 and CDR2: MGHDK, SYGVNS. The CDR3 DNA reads TGTGCCAGCAGTGAATGGCCGGGACAGCAGACTTCCCAAGAGACCCAGTACTTC. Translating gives CASSEWPGQQTSQETQYF.

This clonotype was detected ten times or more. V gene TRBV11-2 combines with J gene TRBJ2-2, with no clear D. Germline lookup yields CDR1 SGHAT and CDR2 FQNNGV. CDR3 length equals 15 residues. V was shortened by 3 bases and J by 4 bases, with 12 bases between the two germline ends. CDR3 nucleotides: TGTGCCAGCAGCTTGGGCCAGGTGCGCACCGGGGAGCTGTTTTTT. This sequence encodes CASSLGQVRTGELFF. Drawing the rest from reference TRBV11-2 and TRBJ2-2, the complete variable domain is EAGVAQSPRYKIIEKRQSVAFWCNPISGHATLYWYQQILGQGPKLLIQFQNNGVVDDSQLPKDRFSAERLKGVDSTLKIQPAKLEDSAVYLCASSLGQVRTGELFFGEGSRLTVL.

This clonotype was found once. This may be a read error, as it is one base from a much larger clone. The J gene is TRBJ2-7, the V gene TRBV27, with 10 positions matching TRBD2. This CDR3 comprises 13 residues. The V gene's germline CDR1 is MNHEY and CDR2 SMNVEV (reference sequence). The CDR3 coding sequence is TGTACCAGCAGTTTACTAGCGGGGTACGAGCAGTACTTC. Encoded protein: CTSSLLAGYEQYF.

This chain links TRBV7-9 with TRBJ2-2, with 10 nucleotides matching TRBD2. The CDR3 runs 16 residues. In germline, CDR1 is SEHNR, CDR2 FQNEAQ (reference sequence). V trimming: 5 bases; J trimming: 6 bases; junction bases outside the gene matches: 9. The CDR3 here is CASSPASGRRAGELFF. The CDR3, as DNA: TGTGCCAGCAGCCCAGCTAGCGGGAGAAGGGCCGGGGAGCTGTTTTTT.

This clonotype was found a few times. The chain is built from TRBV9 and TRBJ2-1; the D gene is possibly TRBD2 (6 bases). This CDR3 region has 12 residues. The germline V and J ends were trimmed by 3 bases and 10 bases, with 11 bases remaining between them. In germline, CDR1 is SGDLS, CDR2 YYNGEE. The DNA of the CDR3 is TGTGCCAGCAGCGGGCAAACTAGCGAGCAGTTCTTC. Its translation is CASSGQTSEQFF.

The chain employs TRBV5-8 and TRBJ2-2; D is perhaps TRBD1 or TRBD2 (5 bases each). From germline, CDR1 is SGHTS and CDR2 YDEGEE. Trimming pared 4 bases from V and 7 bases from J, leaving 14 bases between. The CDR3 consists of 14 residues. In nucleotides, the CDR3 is TGTGCCAGCAGCCTTTCCGGGACCATCGGGGAGCTGTTTTTT. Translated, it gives CASSLSGTIGELFF.